The 21 T cell receptor beta chains reported below all come from one sample, sequenced in a study of blood T cell repertoires in COVID-19. Generated by immunoSEQ multiplex PCR, the TCRdb table keeps only in-frame clones and is missing some. The table lists approximately 150,000 clones, under 90% of them singletons, with approximately 3.5% in the top ten. Input material: peripheral blood. These receptors all come from a man aged 65 to 85 who had recovered from COVID-19.

This chain connects TRBV7-6 to TRBJ2-6; D call uncertain. The CDR3 totals 15 residues. V lost 5 bases and J 2 bases, leaving 10 bases between the germline ends. Germline loops: CDR1 SGHVS, CDR2 FNYEAQ. CDR3 DNA: TGTGCCAGCAGCCAAAGAAACACTGGGGCCAACGTCCTGACTTTC. Residues: CASSQRNTGANVLTF.

J is TRBJ2-7 and V is TRBV6-5, with D perhaps TRBD1 (6 bases). Trimming removed 5 bases at V and 3 bases at J, with 11 bases between. The CDR3 runs 13 residues. CDR1 and CDR2 from the germline V gene are MNHEY and SVGAGI. The CDR3 coding sequence is TGTGCCAGCAGTATGGAGACAGGCTACGAGCAGTACTTC. It yields the protein CASSMETGYEQYF.

As DNA, the CDR3 is TGTGCCAGCAGCCAAGGGTCTGCGGCTTTCTTT. It translates to CASSQGSAAFF. The genes are TRBV14 and TRBJ1-1; D gene unclear. Trimming removed 1 base from V and 11 bases from J, with 8 bases in between. Per germline, CDR1 SGHDN and CDR2 FVKESK. This CDR3 has 11 residues.

Written as DNA, the CDR3 is TGTGCCAGCAGCCAAGATTTATTTCGGGGACAGGGGGGCTACGAGCAGTACTTC. As protein: CASSQDLFRGQGGYEQYF. The chain uses TRBV4-2 and TRBJ2-7; TRBD1 matches 11 bases. The CDR3 runs to 18 residues. CDR1 is LGHNA and CDR2 is YNFKEQ in the germline V gene. J was trimmed by 3 bases and V by 0 bases; bases with no gene match: 10.

V is TRBV7-3 and J is TRBJ2-1; 7 nucleotides match TRBD1. V gave up 4 bases and J gave up 12 bases; unmatched junction bases: 15. Germline V CDR1 and CDR2: SGHTA, FQGTGA. The CDR3 consists of 15 residues. CDR3 loop: CASSSQTGTDRRQFF. The CDR3 coding sequence is TGTGCCAGCAGCTCACAAACCGGGACAGACAGAAGGCAGTTCTTC.

V and J are TRBV3-1 (or the pseudogene TRBV3-2) and TRBJ2-7; TRBD2 aligns across 8 bases. The CDR3 contains 16 residues. J was trimmed by 5 bases and V by 0 bases; bases with no gene match: 9. The germline gives CDR1 LGHDT, CDR2 YNNKEL (reference sequence). DNA for the CDR3: TGTGCCAGCAGCCAAGAAGGTGGCGGGAGGTCCCACGAGCAGTACTTC. It specifies CASSQEGGGRSHEQYF.

This chain joins TRBV27 and TRBJ2-3; 11 bases agree with TRBD2. V dropped 8 bases and J dropped 9; count of bases not matched to a gene: 10. This CDR3 has 14 residues. Germline V gene sequence: CDR1 MNHEY, CDR2 SMNVEV (reference sequence). The CDR3: CASGTGTSGRTQYF. DNA of the CDR3: TGTGCCAGCGGCACCGGGACTAGCGGACGCACGCAGTATTTT.

The rearrangement links TRBV6-5 to TRBJ2-7, with 10 bases lining up with TRBD2. V lost 3 bases and J lost 5; bases outside the gene matches: 7. Germline V gene lookup returns CDR1 MNHEY and CDR2 SVGAGI. The CDR3 spans 15 residues. This CDR3 is CASSYSLAGIHEQYF. For the CDR3, the DNA is TGTGCCAGCAGTTATTCACTAGCGGGAATTCACGAGCAGTACTTC.

A single count supports this clone. V is TRBV7-3 and J is TRBJ2-2; TRBD2 aligns across 9 bases. Per the germline V gene, CDR1 is SGHTA and CDR2 is FQGTGA. The CDR3 runs to 15 residues. The V segment lost 5 bases and the J segment 3 bases; nucleotides outside the gene matches: 4. CDR3 protein: CASSTGTSHTGELFF. In nucleotides, the CDR3 is TGTGCCAGCAGCACCGGGACTAGCCACACCGGGGAGCTGTTTTTT. Filled out from reference TRBV7-3 and TRBJ2-2, the complete variable domain reads GAGVSQTPSNKVTEKGKYVELRCDPISGHTALYWYRQSLGQGPEFLIYFQGTGAADDSGLPNDRFFAVRPEGSVSTLKIQRTERGDSAVYLCASSTGTSHTGELFFGEGSRLTVL.

In its sample, this clone was seen a few times. The chain recombines TRBV4-1 with TRBJ2-7; D remains ambiguous. The CDR3 spans 14 residues. Germline CDR1 is MGHRA and CDR2 is YSYEKL. V dropped 4 bases and J dropped 7 bases, with 17 bases sitting between them. The CDR3 reads CASSPLLRSREQYF. CDR3 bases: TGCGCCAGCAGCCCCCTCCTCCGGTCACGGGAGCAGTACTTC.

This clone has a handful of counts. Other DNA sequences of this sample code for an identical CDR3. V usage is TRBV5-4 and J usage is TRBJ1-6, with 11 bases fitting TRBD1. The trim removed 3 bases at V and 6 bases at J, leaving 2 bases unmatched. The CDR3 is 15 amino acids. Germline V gene lookup returns CDR1 SGHNT and CDR2 YYREEE (reference sequence). The CDR3, as DNA: TGTGCCAGCAGCTCAGGACAGGGGGCTAATTCACCCCTCCACTTT. It codes for CASSSGQGANSPLHF.

This clone has more than one count but fewer than ten. The CDR3 protein is CASSERGGTEAFF. CDR3 coding DNA: TGTGCCAGCAGTGAACGAGGAGGGACTGAAGCTTTCTTT. This chain uses TRBV2 with TRBJ1-1; D uncertain. Germline V gives CDR1 SNHLY, CDR2 FYNNEI. The CDR3 loop spans 13 amino acids. The ends were cut back, 2 bases at V and 5 bases at J, with 9 bases in the middle.

The rearrangement joins TRBV5-1 to TRBJ2-1, with TRBD2 matching 11 bases. Germline trimming cut 4 bases from V and 4 bases from J; bases unmatched to any gene: 7. The CDR3 is 16 residues long. Looked up from germline, CDR1 is SGHRS and CDR2 is YFSETQ. The CDR3 DNA follows: TGCGCCAGCAGCCCGGGACTAGCGGCTTTTTACAATGAGCAGTTCTTC. Residues: CASSPGLAAFYNEQFF.

J is TRBJ2-2 and V is TRBV5-6; 8 positions agree with TRBD2. Germline V CDR1 and CDR2: SGHDT, YYEEEE. CDR3 length equals 16 residues. J gave up 0 bases and V 2 bases, and 3 bases lay outside the gene matches. The DNA of the CDR3 is TGTGCCAGCAGCTTCGCAGCGGGAGCGAACACCGGGGAGCTGTTTTTT. It codes for CASSFAAGANTGELFF.

Many counts were recorded for this clone. The chain carries TRBV19 and TRBJ2-7; D is perhaps TRBD2 (5 bases). This CDR3 comprises 13 residues. V shed 3 bases and J shed 3 bases, with 9 bases lying between them. Germline V gene lookup returns CDR1 LNHDA and CDR2 SQIVND (reference sequence). CDR3 protein: CASSIQRSYEQYF. CDR3 DNA sequence: TGTGCCAGTAGTATCCAGCGGAGCTACGAGCAGTACTTC.

The chain carries TRBV30 and TRBJ2-1, with 13 positions matching TRBD2. CDR3 length: 15 residues. Germline CDR1 reads GTSNPN; CDR2 reads SVGIG (reference sequence). V dropped 2 bases and J dropped 10; count of bases not matched to a gene: 8. This CDR3 is CAWSSYPGLAGEQFF. The CDR3 DNA sequence: TGTGCCTGGAGTTCCTACCCGGGACTAGCGGGAGAGCAGTTCTTC.

The chain is built from TRBV19 and TRBJ1-5; weak D call: TRBD1 (6 bases). Per the germline V gene, CDR1 is LNHDA and CDR2 is SQIVND (reference sequence). Trimming removed 6 bases from V and 6 bases from J, with 21 bases in between. This CDR3 is 16 amino acids long. In DNA form, the CDR3 reads TGTGCCAGTAGGGGTAGTGGACAGTCCCCAAGTCAGCCCCAGCATTTT. Encoded protein: CASRGSGQSPSQPQHF.

The V call is TRBV10-3, the J call TRBJ2-3; 10 bases fit TRBD2. The CDR3 spans 18 residues. Germline CDR1 and CDR2: ENHRY and SYGVKD. V shed 2 bases, J shed 3 bases, and the junction held 11 bases outside the gene matches. Written as DNA, the CDR3 is TGTGCCATCAGTGAGAGGCTAGCGGGAGAGTCCCGTACAGATACGCAGTATTTT. Amino acid sequence: CAISERLAGESRTDTQYF.

This chain joins TRBV4-1 and TRBJ2-2; TRBD1 aligns across 8 bases. This CDR3 has 16 amino acids. V shed 4 bases, J shed 2 bases, and the junction held 6 bases outside the gene matches. Per germline, CDR1 MGHRA and CDR2 YSYEKL. CDR3 loop: CASSLPGQDNTGELFF. The CDR3 DNA follows: TGCGCCAGCAGCCTACCGGGACAGGATAACACCGGGGAGCTGTTTTTT.

This clone was seen a single time. One end of the junction is discordant with germline, which a read error may explain. The J gene is TRBJ2-5, the V gene TRBV7-9, with D possibly TRBD2 on 6 matching bases. Germline V lookup: CDR1 SEHNR, CDR2 FQNEAQ (reference sequence). The CDR3 totals 15 residues. CDR3 residues: CASSLGNGLREAQYF. In DNA form, the CDR3 reads TGTGCCAGCAGCTTAGGTAACGGACTAAGAGAGGCCCAGTACTTC. The full variable domain, its missing parts supplied by reference TRBV7-9 and TRBJ2-5, is DTGVSQNPRHKITKRGQNVTFRCDPISEHNRLYWYRQTLGQGPEFLTYFQNEAQLEKSRLLSDRFSAERPKGSFSTLEIQRTEQGDSAMYLCASSLGNGLREAQYFGPGTRLLVL.

The chain uses TRBV5-4 and TRBJ2-7; TRBD2 agrees at 10 bases. Germline loops: CDR1 SGHNT, CDR2 YYREEE (reference sequence). V gave up 5 bases and J gave up 7 bases; unmatched junction bases: 9. The CDR3 is 14 amino acids. CDR3 nucleotides: TGTGCCAGCAGGCAAGCGGGAGGGCCGAGGGAGCAGTACTTC. Its protein is CASRQAGGPREQYF.